Below, 10 T cell receptor beta chains from the same sample are listed, as sequenced in a study of blood T cell repertoires in COVID-19. Measured with immunoSEQ multiplex PCR; TCRdb has only the in-frame clones, and not every one. The sample carries about 250,000 clones, around 87% recorded once. The sample consisted of PBMCs or T cells enriched from blood (not recorded which). These receptors all stem from a woman aged 18-29 years who had recovered from COVID-19.

This chain joins TRBV10-3 and TRBJ2-7; D is undetermined. Germline values: CDR1 ENHRY, CDR2 SYGVKD. The CDR3 covers 14 residues. V lost 0 bases and J lost 2, with 8 bases in between. CDR3 DNA sequence: TGTGCCATCAGTGAGTCGCAACAGCCCTACGAGCAGTACTTC. It is translated as CAISESQQPYEQYF.

The chain is built from TRBV7-2 and TRBJ2-7; no definite D call. This CDR3 is built from 13 residues. V was pared by 3 bases and J by 3 bases, with 9 bases between. CDR1 is SGHTA and CDR2 is FQGNSA in the germline V gene. CDR3: CASSLPNSYEQYF. CDR3 in DNA: TGTGCCAGCAGCTTGCCGAACAGCTACGAGCAGTACTTC.

This clone has just one count. The rearrangement links TRBV5-1 to TRBJ1-4; no clear D. V shed 7 bases and J shed 0 bases, with 13 bases lying between them. The CDR3 consists of 15 residues. CDR1 and CDR2 (germline): SGHRS, YFSETQ. CDR3 amino acids: CASWFFSATNEKLFF. The CDR3 DNA follows: TGCGCCAGCTGGTTCTTTAGTGCAACTAATGAAAAACTGTTTTTT.

This clone was counted between two and nine times. The V gene is TRBV23-1, the J gene TRBJ2-7; possibly TRBD1 for D (7 bases). TRBV23-1 qualifies as an ORF whose function is uncertain. The V end was cut by 8 bases, the J end by 6 bases, with 14 bases between. This CDR3 spans 12 amino acids. The CDR3 sequence is CASLQGGREQYF. DNA of the CDR3: TGCGCCAGCCTCCAGGGGGGCCGCGAGCAGTACTTC.

CDR3 nucleotides: TGTGCCAGCAGCTCCGACGGGAATGAAAAACTGTTTTTT. Protein sequence: CASSSDGNEKLFF. This chain joins TRBV11-3 and TRBJ1-4; no clear D. Germline V gene lookup returns CDR1 SGHNT and CDR2 YENEEA. Trimming shortened V by 4 bases and J by 5 bases, and 8 bases separated the two germline ends. This CDR3 contains 13 residues.

The chain carries TRBV21-1 and TRBJ1-6; no check of the table's D call, TRBD1, against the DNA was made. TRBV21-1 is a known pseudogene. This CDR3 comprises 18 residues. The CDR3 reads CASSKIRQGASYNSPLHF. The DNA of the CDR3 is TGTGCCAGCAGCAAAATAAGACAGGGGGCATCCTATAATTCACCCCTCCACTTT.

In its sample, this clone was seen once. The V gene is TRBV10-1, the J gene TRBJ2-1; 11 bases are shared with TRBD2. The CDR3 is 15 amino acids. The J segment lost 9 bases and the V segment lost 4 bases, leaving 8 bases of the junction unmatched. Germline loops: CDR1 WNHNN, CDR2 SYGVQD (reference sequence). The chain's CDR3 is CASSGLAGGNGEQFF. The CDR3, as DNA: TGCGCCAGCAGTGGGCTAGCGGGGGGAAACGGTGAGCAGTTCTTC.

The gene calls are TRBV5-1 and TRBJ2-2, with 8 nucleotides matching TRBD2. The J segment lost 7 bases and the V segment lost 1 base, leaving 12 bases of the junction unmatched. The CDR3 covers 17 residues. Germline assignment: CDR1 SGHRS and CDR2 YFSETQ. Here the CDR3 DNA reads TGCGCCAGCAGCTTGCTGGGCCCGGGGGGGCAAGGCGGGGAGCTGTTTTTT. This sequence encodes CASSLLGPGGQGGELFF.

This chain uses TRBV3-1 (or the pseudogene TRBV3-2) with TRBJ1-3, with D uncertain. The germline gives CDR1 LGHDT, CDR2 YNNKEL (reference sequence). The CDR3 is 13 amino acids. The V and J ends lost 4 bases and 3 bases respectively, with 7 bases between them. The CDR3 DNA follows: TGTGCCAGCAGCCTCTACCGTGGAAACACCATATATTTT. This translates into CASSLYRGNTIYF.

This clone has only a few counts. This sequence joins TRBV4-1 and TRBJ2-1; 8 bases match TRBD2. The V segment lost 0 bases and the J segment 4 bases; nucleotides outside the gene matches: 5. This CDR3 spans 16 amino acids. Germline values: CDR1 MGHRA, CDR2 YSYEKL. CDR3: CASSQDTGGPYNEQFF. The CDR3, as DNA: TGCGCCAGCAGCCAAGATACGGGGGGGCCTTACAATGAGCAGTTCTTC.